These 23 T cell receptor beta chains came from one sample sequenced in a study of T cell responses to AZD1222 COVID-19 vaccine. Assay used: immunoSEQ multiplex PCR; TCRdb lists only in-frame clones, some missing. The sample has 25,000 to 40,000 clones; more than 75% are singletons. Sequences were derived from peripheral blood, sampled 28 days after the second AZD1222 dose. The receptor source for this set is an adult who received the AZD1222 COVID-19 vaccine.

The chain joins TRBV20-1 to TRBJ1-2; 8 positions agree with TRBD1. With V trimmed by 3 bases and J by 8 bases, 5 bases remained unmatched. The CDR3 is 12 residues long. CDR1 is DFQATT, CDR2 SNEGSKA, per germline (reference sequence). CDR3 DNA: TGCAGTGCTAGTGACAGGGGCCGAGGCTACACCTTC. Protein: CSASDRGRGYTF.

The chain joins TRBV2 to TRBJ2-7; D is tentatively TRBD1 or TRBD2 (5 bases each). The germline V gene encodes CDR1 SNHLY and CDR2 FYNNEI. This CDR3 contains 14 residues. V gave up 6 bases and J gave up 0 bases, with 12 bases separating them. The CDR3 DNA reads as TGTGCCAGCAGGGGGCCGGGATTCTCCTACGAGCAGTACTTC. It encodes CASRGPGFSYEQYF.

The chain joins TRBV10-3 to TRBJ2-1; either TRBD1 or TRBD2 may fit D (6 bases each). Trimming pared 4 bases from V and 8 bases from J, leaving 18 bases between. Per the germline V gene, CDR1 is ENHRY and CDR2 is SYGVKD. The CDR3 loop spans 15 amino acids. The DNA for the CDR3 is TGTGCCATCAGTGTTTTGGGGGGCCAAGATTATGAGCAGTTCTTC. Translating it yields CAISVLGGQDYEQFF.

This CDR3 reads CASSPSGQTNYGYTF. The CDR3 bases are TGTGCCAGCAGCCCTAGCGGCCAGACAAACTATGGCTACACCTTC. V gene TRBV7-2 combines with J gene TRBJ1-2; D call uncertain. CDR1 and CDR2 (germline): SGHTA, FQGNSA. CDR3 length: 15 amino acids. The ends were cut back, 5 bases at V and 2 bases at J, with 15 bases in the middle.

Here the CDR3 reads CASLQSREGDYQPQHF. The CDR3 nucleotides are TGTGCCAGCCTCCAGAGTCGGGAGGGGGATTATCAGCCCCAGCATTTT. The chain links TRBV18 to TRBJ1-5; maybe TRBD1 (6 bases). The CDR3 is 16 amino acids. With 8 bases removed from V and 5 bases from J, the gap between germline ends came to 22 bases. CDR1 KGHSH and CDR2 LQKENI come from the germline V gene.

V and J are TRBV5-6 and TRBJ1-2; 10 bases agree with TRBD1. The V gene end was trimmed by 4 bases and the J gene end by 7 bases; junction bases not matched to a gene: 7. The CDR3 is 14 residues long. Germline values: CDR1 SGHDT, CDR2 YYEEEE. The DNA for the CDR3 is TGTGCCAGCAGCGTCGGACAGGGGGTCTCTGGCTACACCTTC. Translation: CASSVGQGVSGYTF.

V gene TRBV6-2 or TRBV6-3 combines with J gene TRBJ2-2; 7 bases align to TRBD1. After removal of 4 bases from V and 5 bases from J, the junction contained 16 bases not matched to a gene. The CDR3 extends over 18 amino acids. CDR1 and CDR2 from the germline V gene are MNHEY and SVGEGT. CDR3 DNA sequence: TGTGCCAGCAGTTGGTATCTGGCGTCAGGGGGTAGGACCGGGGAGCTGTTTTTT. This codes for CASSWYLASGGRTGELFF.

The CDR3 DNA follows: TGTGCCAGCAGTTACCACTCCTACGAGCAGTACTTC. Amino acids: CASSYHSYEQYF. J is TRBJ2-7 and V is TRBV6-2 or TRBV6-3, with D uncertain. Between the trimmed V and J ends, which lost 2 bases and 0 bases, there was a span of 2 bases. The germline V gene has CDR1 MNHEY and CDR2 SVGEGT. This CDR3 is 12 amino acids long.

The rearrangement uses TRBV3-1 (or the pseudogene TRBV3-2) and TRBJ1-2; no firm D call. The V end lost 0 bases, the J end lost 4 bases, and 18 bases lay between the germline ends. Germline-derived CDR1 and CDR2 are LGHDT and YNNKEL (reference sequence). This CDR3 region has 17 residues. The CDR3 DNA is TGTGCCAGCAGCCAAGAGGTTCCGGGTGGGCGGAGCTATGGCTACACCTTC. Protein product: CASSQEVPGGRSYGYTF.

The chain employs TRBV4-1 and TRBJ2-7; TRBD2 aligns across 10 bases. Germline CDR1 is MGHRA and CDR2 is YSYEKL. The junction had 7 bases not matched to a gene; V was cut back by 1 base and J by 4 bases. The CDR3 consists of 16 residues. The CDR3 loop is CASSQGGSGGSYEQYF. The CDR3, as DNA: TGCGCCAGCAGCCAAGGGGGTAGCGGGGGGTCTTACGAGCAGTACTTC.

CDR3 DNA: TGCGCCAGCAGCTTGCAGCGGGGGATCTCAGATACGCAGTATTTT. As protein: CASSLQRGISDTQYF. V is TRBV5-1 and J is TRBJ2-3; 8 nucleotides match TRBD2. Germline values: CDR1 SGHRS, CDR2 YFSETQ. Germline trimming cut 1 base from V and 4 bases from J; bases unmatched to any gene: 5. The CDR3 is made up of 15 amino acids.

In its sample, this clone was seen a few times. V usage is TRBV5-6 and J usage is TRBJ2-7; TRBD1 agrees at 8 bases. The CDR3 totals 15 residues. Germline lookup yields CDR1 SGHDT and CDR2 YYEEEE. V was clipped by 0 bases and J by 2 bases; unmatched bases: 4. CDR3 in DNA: TGTGCCAGCAGCTTGGATGGGACAGGTACCTACGAGCAGTACTTC. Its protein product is CASSLDGTGTYEQYF.

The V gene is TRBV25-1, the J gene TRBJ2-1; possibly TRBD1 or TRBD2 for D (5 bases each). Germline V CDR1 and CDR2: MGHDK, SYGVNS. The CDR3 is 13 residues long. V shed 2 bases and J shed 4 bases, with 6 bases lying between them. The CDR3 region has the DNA TGTGCCAGCAGTGAAGGGGGATACAATGAGCAGTTCTTC. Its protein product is CASSEGGYNEQFF.

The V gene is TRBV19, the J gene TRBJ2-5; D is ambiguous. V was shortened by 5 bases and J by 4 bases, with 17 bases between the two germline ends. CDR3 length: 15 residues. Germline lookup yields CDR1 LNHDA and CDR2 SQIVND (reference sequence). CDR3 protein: CASSLLAGQAETQYF. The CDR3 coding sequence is TGTGCCAGTAGTCTCTTAGCTGGCCAGGCAGAGACCCAGTACTTC.

CDR3 loop: CAISETVNEKLFF. DNA for the CDR3: TGTGCCATCAGTGAAACGGTTAATGAAAAACTGTTTTTT. The chain couples TRBV10-3 to TRBJ1-4; the D is unclear. Trimming left V 3 bases short and J 4 bases short, with 6 bases between. This CDR3 is 13 amino acids long. Germline values: CDR1 ENHRY, CDR2 SYGVKD.

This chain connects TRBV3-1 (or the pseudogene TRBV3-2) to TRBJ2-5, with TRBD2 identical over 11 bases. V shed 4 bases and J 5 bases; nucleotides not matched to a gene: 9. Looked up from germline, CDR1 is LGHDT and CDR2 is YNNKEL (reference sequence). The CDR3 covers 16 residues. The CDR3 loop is CASSPTSGVVAETQYF. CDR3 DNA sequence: TGTGCCAGCAGCCCGACTAGCGGGGTGGTAGCGGAGACCCAGTACTTC.

CDR3 DNA sequence: TGTGCCAGCAGCGTAGCAAGAATCGGGACAGAGAACACCGGGGAGCTGTTTTTT. It encodes CASSVARIGTENTGELFF. The chain links TRBV9 to TRBJ2-2; 7 bases align to TRBD1. The CDR3 has 18 residues. CDR1 and CDR2 (germline): SGDLS, YYNGEE. V lost 0 bases and J lost 1; bases outside the gene matches: 9.

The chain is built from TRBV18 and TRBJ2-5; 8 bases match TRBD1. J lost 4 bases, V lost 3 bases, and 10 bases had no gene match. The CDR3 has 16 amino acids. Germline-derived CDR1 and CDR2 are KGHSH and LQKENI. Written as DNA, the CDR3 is TGTGCCAGCTCACCTGGACAGGGCATGTCCGGAGAGACCCAGTACTTC. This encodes CASSPGQGMSGETQYF.

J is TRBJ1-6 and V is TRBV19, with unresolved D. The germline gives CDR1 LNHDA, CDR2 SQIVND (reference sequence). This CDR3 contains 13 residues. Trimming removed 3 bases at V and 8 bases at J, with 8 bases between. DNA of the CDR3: TGTGCCAGTAGTATTCCTCCGGATTCACCCCTCCACTTT. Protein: CASSIPPDSPLHF.

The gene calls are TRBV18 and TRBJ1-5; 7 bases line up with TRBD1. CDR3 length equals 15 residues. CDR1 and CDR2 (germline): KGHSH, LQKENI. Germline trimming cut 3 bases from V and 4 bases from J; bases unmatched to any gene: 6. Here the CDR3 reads CASSPGDRVNQPQHF. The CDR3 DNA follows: TGTGCCAGCTCACCGGGCGACAGGGTGAATCAGCCCCAGCATTTT.

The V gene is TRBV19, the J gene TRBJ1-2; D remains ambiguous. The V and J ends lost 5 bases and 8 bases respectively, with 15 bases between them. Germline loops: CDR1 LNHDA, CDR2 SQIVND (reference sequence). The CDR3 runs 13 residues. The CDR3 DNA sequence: TGTGCCAGTAGTCGGACGGCTACACAAGGCTACACCTTC. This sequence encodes CASSRTATQGYTF.

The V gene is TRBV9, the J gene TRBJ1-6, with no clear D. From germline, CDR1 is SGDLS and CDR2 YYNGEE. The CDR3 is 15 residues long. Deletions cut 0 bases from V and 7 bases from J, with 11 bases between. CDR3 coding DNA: TGTGCCAGCAGCGTAGCTGGTAGAACAAATTCACCCCTCCACTTT. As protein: CASSVAGRTNSPLHF. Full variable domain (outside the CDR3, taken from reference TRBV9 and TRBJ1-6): DSGVTQTPKHLITATGQRVTLRCSPRSGDLSVYWYQQSLDQGLQFLIQYYNGEERAKGNILERFSAQQFPDLHSELNLSSLELGDSALYFCASSVAGRTNSPLHFGNGTRLTVT.

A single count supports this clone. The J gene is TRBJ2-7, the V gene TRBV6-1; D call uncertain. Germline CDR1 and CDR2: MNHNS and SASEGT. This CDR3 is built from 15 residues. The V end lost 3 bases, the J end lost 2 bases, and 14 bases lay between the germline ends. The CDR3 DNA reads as TGTGCCAGCAGTGACCCTTGGACGGGTACCTACGAGCAGTACTTC. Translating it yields CASSDPWTGTYEQYF.